The 29 T cell receptor beta chains below all came from one sample that was sequenced in a study of long-term antiretroviral therapy in people with HIV. The immunoSEQ assay was v3.0, run at survey level. The data were produced by immunoSEQ multiplex PCR, yet TCRdb's version contains in-frame clones alone and is incomplete. The sample has 35,000 to 50,000 clones; 86% are singletons. This material consisted of unsorted PBMCs, taken 0.1 years before starting antiretroviral therapy. These TCRs come from a woman aged 45-60 years with HIV.

V gene TRBV19 combines with J gene TRBJ2-1, with TRBD2 matching 12 bases. The CDR3 is made up of 19 amino acids. V lost 5 bases, J lost 0 bases, and 11 bases stayed unmatched. From germline, CDR1 is LNHDA and CDR2 SQIVND (reference sequence). CDR3 nucleotide sequence: TGTGCCAGTAGTTATACTAGCGGGGGGCCGACCAGCTCCTACAATGAGCAGTTCTTC. It encodes CASSYTSGGPTSSYNEQFF.

The chain employs TRBV6-1 and TRBJ2-2, with a weak D call TRBD1 (6 bases). Deletions cut 5 bases from V and 4 bases from J, with 14 bases between. The V gene's germline CDR1 is MNHNS and CDR2 SASEGT. The CDR3 is 15 residues long. The CDR3 region is CASSSLGAPTGELFF. Here the CDR3 DNA reads TGTGCCAGCAGTTCCCTGGGGGCCCCCACCGGGGAGCTGTTTTTT.

This chain connects TRBV25-1 to TRBJ1-2; 8 bases match TRBD1. Unmatched junction bases numbered 5, after V lost 3 bases and J lost 5 bases. Germline values: CDR1 MGHDK, CDR2 SYGVNS. CDR3 length: 14 residues. Here the CDR3 DNA reads TGTGCCAGCAGTGATCCAGGGGGCCGTTATGGCTACACCTTC. Residues: CASSDPGGRYGYTF.

The rearrangement links TRBV28 to TRBJ2-5; D possibly corresponds to TRBD1 (5 bases). The V gene lost 3 bases and the J gene lost 5 bases, with 13 bases spanning the gap. The CDR3 covers 14 residues. CDR1 MDHEN and CDR2 SYDVKM come from the germline V gene. CDR3 region: CASSLGLQAETQYF. The CDR3 nucleotides are TGTGCCAGCAGTTTGGGGCTCCAAGCGGAGACCCAGTACTTC. The full variable domain, in which reference TRBV28 and TRBJ2-5 provide the parts outside the CDR3, is DVKVTQSSRYLVKRTGEKVFLECVQDMDHENMFWYRQDPGLGLRLIYFSYDVKMKEKGDIPEGYSVSREKKERFSLILESASTNQTSMYLCASSLGLQAETQYFGPGTRLLVL.

J is TRBJ1-5 and V is TRBV7-2, with 7 bases fitting TRBD1. The ends lost 4 bases at V and 6 bases at J; junction bases unmatched: 3. Germline lookup yields CDR1 SGHTA and CDR2 FQGNSA. CDR3 length equals 13 residues. In DNA form, the CDR3 reads TGTGCCAGCAGCTCCGACAGGGCTCAGCCCCAGCATTTT. Encoded protein: CASSSDRAQPQHF.

This chain uses TRBV5-4 with TRBJ2-7; the D gene is possibly TRBD1 (6 bases). V was trimmed by 0 bases and J by 1 base, leaving 8 bases between them. The CDR3 extends over 14 amino acids. Germline V gene sequence: CDR1 SGHNT, CDR2 YYREEE (reference sequence). This CDR3 is CASSLGRGSYEQYF. In nucleotides, the CDR3 is TGTGCCAGCAGCTTGGGCAGGGGATCCTACGAGCAGTACTTC.

The chain recombines TRBV29-1 with TRBJ2-5, with TRBD2 matching 12 bases. With V trimmed by 6 bases and J by 3 bases, 5 bases remained unmatched. In germline, CDR1 is SQVTM, CDR2 ANQGSEA. This CDR3 is built from 14 residues. As DNA, the CDR3 is TGCAGCGTCGCCGGACTAGCGGGGAAAGAGACCCAGTACTTC. It translates to CSVAGLAGKETQYF.

The chain combines TRBV6-5 with TRBJ2-7; TRBD1 might be the D (5 bases). The germline CDR1 and CDR2 sequences are MNHEY and SVGAGI. CDR3 size: 15 residues. V was trimmed by 0 bases and J by 3 bases, leaving 12 bases between them. The CDR3 sequence: CASSYSTGGVYEQYF. DNA for the CDR3: TGTGCCAGCAGTTACTCTACAGGCGGAGTCTACGAGCAGTACTTC.

The J gene is TRBJ1-1, the V gene TRBV5-4; 7 bases map to TRBD1. After removal of 1 base from V and 4 bases from J, the junction contained 7 bases not matched to a gene. Germline V gives CDR1 SGHNT, CDR2 YYREEE (reference sequence). The CDR3 totals 15 residues. The CDR3 coding sequence is TGTGCCAGCAGCTTGAAGAGGGGGCAGACCACTGAAGCTTTCTTT. Translated, it gives CASSLKRGQTTEAFF.

The chain joins TRBV27 to TRBJ2-5; the match to TRBD2 covers 7 bases. The CDR3 extends over 17 amino acids. V was clipped by 5 bases and J by 4 bases; unmatched bases: 16. Germline CDR1 MNHEY, CDR2 SMNVEV (reference sequence). The CDR3 DNA sequence: TGTGCCAGCAGTCTAGAGATGCCGGGCCGGGGGGTAGAGACCCAGTACTTC. Translation: CASSLEMPGRGVETQYF.

The chain recombines TRBV5-1 with TRBJ1-2, with 7 bases aligning to TRBD1. The J segment lost 5 bases and the V segment lost 4 bases, leaving 14 bases of the junction unmatched. The CDR3 length is 16 residues. Per germline, CDR1 SGHRS and CDR2 YFSETQ. The CDR3 nucleotides are TGCGCCAGCAGCCGGGTTCGACAGGGATTATCGTATGGCTACACCTTC. The encoded protein is CASSRVRQGLSYGYTF.

The V and J genes are TRBV29-1 and TRBJ2-7; D call uncertain. Trimming left V 8 bases short and J 6 bases short, with 14 bases between. The CDR3 sequence is 11 residues long. Germline V gives CDR1 SQVTM, CDR2 ANQGSEA. CDR3 coding DNA: TGCAGCCCTTTAATAGGGCCCGAGCAGTACTTC. Its translation is CSPLIGPEQYF.

The genes are TRBV11-2 and TRBJ2-7; possible D gene TRBD1, 6 bases. CDR1 is SGHAT and CDR2 is FQNNGV in the germline V gene. This CDR3 has 12 amino acids. Trimming left V 2 bases short and J 5 bases short, with 7 bases between. CDR3 amino acids: CASSLRGNEQYF. The CDR3 DNA reads as TGTGCCAGCAGCTTAAGGGGGAACGAGCAGTACTTC.

This sequence joins TRBV10-3 and TRBJ1-3; the D is unclear. CDR1 is ENHRY and CDR2 is SYGVKD in the germline V gene. This CDR3 comprises 13 residues. Trimming took 7 bases from V and 3 from J, leaving 10 bases between them. The CDR3 spells CAITSGYGNTIYF. DNA of the CDR3: TGTGCCATCACCTCGGGTTATGGAAACACCATATATTTT.

The CDR3 sequence is CASSQEGGRDRNQPQHF. The CDR3 DNA is TGCGCCAGCAGCCAAGAGGGGGGCAGGGATCGCAATCAGCCCCAGCATTTT. The chain joins TRBV4-1 to TRBJ1-5, with D possibly TRBD1 on 6 matching bases. Germline V gives CDR1 MGHRA, CDR2 YSYEKL. V lost 0 bases to trimming and J lost 2 bases, with 14 bases between them. This CDR3 is built from 17 residues.

With regard to this clone: Different DNA sequences within this sample yield the same CDR3. The chain carries TRBV7-2 and TRBJ1-2; D is unresolved. V was pared by 0 bases and J by 2 bases, with 4 bases between. The germline V gene encodes CDR1 SGHTA and CDR2 FQGNSA. CDR3 size: 13 residues. In DNA, the CDR3 is TGTGCCAGCAGCTTAGCAGGGAACTATGGCTACACCTTC. Its protein product is CASSLAGNYGYTF.

V and J are TRBV5-5 and TRBJ2-7; 9 bases align to TRBD1. Germline values: CDR1 SGHKS, CDR2 YYEKEE (reference sequence). This CDR3 is built from 14 residues. Germline trimming cut 1 base from V and 4 bases from J; bases unmatched to any gene: 3. In DNA form, the CDR3 reads TGTGCCAGCAGCTTGCGGACAGGGGTTTACGAGCAGTACTTC. Protein: CASSLRTGVYEQYF.

This chain uses TRBV27 with TRBJ2-1, with 9 nucleotides matching TRBD2. Germline V lookup: CDR1 MNHEY, CDR2 SMNVEV (reference sequence). The CDR3 totals 15 residues. Trimming removed 3 bases from V and 8 bases from J; junction bases left unmatched: 8. Here the CDR3 DNA reads TGTGCCAGCAGTTTTCTGGGCGGGGGGGGCGATGAGCAGTTCTTC. It specifies CASSFLGGGGDEQFF.

In its sample, this clone was seen once. Written as DNA, the CDR3 is TGTGCCAGCAGCCTTCGGACTAGCGGCTCGGCTTCTGAGCAGTTCTTC. Its translation: CASSLRTSGSASEQFF. This chain joins TRBV7-3 and TRBJ2-1, with 10 bases matching TRBD2. CDR1 is SGHTA and CDR2 is FQGTGA in the germline V gene. After removal of 5 bases from V and 9 bases from J, the junction contained 13 bases not matched to a gene. The CDR3 has 16 amino acids.

The chain joins TRBV6-5 to TRBJ1-5; TRBD1 aligns across 10 bases. The J segment lost 6 bases and the V segment lost 6 bases, leaving 8 bases of the junction unmatched. This CDR3 has 15 amino acids. CDR1 MNHEY and CDR2 SVGAGI come from the germline V gene. In DNA, the CDR3 is TGTGCCAGCAGCCTCGGGACAGGGGCGCGTCAGCCCCAGCATTTT. Its protein is CASSLGTGARQPQHF.

V gene TRBV5-8 combines with J gene TRBJ1-2; no reliable D call. This CDR3 spans 12 amino acids. Germline lookup yields CDR1 SGHTS and CDR2 YDEGEE. With 2 bases removed from V and 6 bases from J, the gap between germline ends came to 8 bases. CDR3 sequence reads: CASSFLQDGYTF. In DNA, the CDR3 is TGTGCCAGCAGCTTTTTACAAGATGGCTACACCTTC.

V is TRBV4-1 and J is TRBJ1-6, with unresolved D. The CDR3 length is 15 residues. V lost 1 base and J lost 7, with 11 bases in between. Germline-derived CDR1 and CDR2 are MGHRA and YSYEKL. The CDR3 reads CASSQVVAVNSPLHF. In nucleotides, the CDR3 is TGCGCCAGCAGCCAAGTGGTGGCGGTAAATTCACCCCTCCACTTT.

The chain combines TRBV9 with TRBJ1-2; weak D call: TRBD1 (6 bases). The CDR3 runs to 17 residues. The ends were cut back, 3 bases at V and 0 bases at J, with 18 bases in the middle. CDR1 and CDR2 from the germline V gene are SGDLS and YYNGEE. The CDR3 nucleotides read TGTGCCAGCAGCGGCCCACCCGGGACACCACCTAACTATGGCTACACCTTC. This encodes CASSGPPGTPPNYGYTF.

The chain couples TRBV7-6 to TRBJ2-2; 12 nucleotides align to TRBD1. The CDR3 sequence is 15 residues long. Trimming at V came to 5 bases and at J to 6 bases, leaving 4 bases not matched to a gene. Germline CDR1 reads SGHVS; CDR2 reads FNYEAQ. The CDR3 nucleotides are TGTGCCAGCAGCCCACGGGACAGGGGGCCCGGGGAGCTGTTTTTT. This sequence encodes CASSPRDRGPGELFF.

The chain employs TRBV7-9 and TRBJ2-1; D remains ambiguous. Germline CDR1 and CDR2: SEHNR and FQNEAQ (reference sequence). V was trimmed by 11 bases and J by 1 base, leaving 12 bases between them. The CDR3 covers 13 residues. CDR3 protein: CALTQVSYNEQFF. The CDR3 coding sequence is TGTGCCCTCACGCAGGTGTCCTACAATGAGCAGTTCTTC.

The genes are TRBV30 and TRBJ1-2; no reliable D call. Trimming took 0 bases from V and 8 from J, leaving 19 bases between them. The CDR3 is made up of 15 amino acids. Germline values: CDR1 GTSNPN, CDR2 SVGIG (reference sequence). As DNA, the CDR3 is TGTGCCTGGAGTGTTAGGGCCTTGCAATCCCCCGGCTACACCTTC. Its translation is CAWSVRALQSPGYTF. The full variable domain, its missing parts supplied by reference TRBV30 and TRBJ1-2, is SQTIHQWPATLVQPVGSPLSLECTVEGTSNPNLYWYRQAAGRGLQLLFYSVGIGQISSEVPQNLSASRPQDRQFILSSKKLLLSDSGFYLCAWSVRALQSPGYTFGSGTRLTVV.

The chain couples TRBV29-1 to TRBJ1-1, with unresolved D. Trimming took off 7 bases at V and 1 base at J, with 10 bases between the two ends. Germline V gives CDR1 SQVTM, CDR2 ANQGSEA. The CDR3 has 12 amino acids. DNA of the CDR3: TGCAGCGCCCACCGGGGGAACACTGAAGCTTTCTTT. Protein sequence: CSAHRGNTEAFF.

The V and J genes are TRBV2 and TRBJ2-7; D perhaps matches TRBD2 (6 bases). Germline-derived CDR1 and CDR2 are SNHLY and FYNNEI. The CDR3 runs to 15 residues. V gave up 5 bases and J gave up 1 base, with 15 bases separating them. DNA for the CDR3: TGTGCCAGCAGTTCAAGGGATGGGGGGTCCTACGAGCAGTACTTC. Encoded protein: CASSSRDGGSYEQYF. The full variable domain, in which reference TRBV2 and TRBJ2-7 provide the parts outside the CDR3, is EPEVTQTPSHQVTQMGQEVILRCVPISNHLYFYWYRQILGQKVEFLVSFYNNEISEKSEIFDDQFSVERPDGSNFTLKIRSTKLEDSAMYFCASSSRDGGSYEQYFGPGTRLTVT.

A note on this clone: Other DNA variants within this sample encode the same CDR3. This chain uses TRBV19 with TRBJ1-1; 8 nucleotides align to TRBD1. This CDR3 is 13 amino acids long. Looked up from germline, CDR1 is LNHDA and CDR2 is SQIVND (reference sequence). With V trimmed by 6 bases and J by 1 base, 1 base remained unmatched. Here the CDR3 DNA reads TGTGCCAGTAGCGACAGGGGGAACACTGAAGCTTTCTTT. This sequence encodes CASSDRGNTEAFF.